This T cell receptor beta chain was observed in a study of metastatic and nonmetastatic thyroid tumors. At the level of the study: The study looked at repertoires side by side in blood and in tumor or nodule tissue from malignant and benign thyroid patients.

The germline V gene encodes CDR1 SGHRS and CDR2 YFSETQ. This CDR3 contains 15 residues. J lost 1 base, V lost 4 bases, and 4 bases had no gene match. A note on this clone: No antigen is known for it.

No treatment of any kind had been given to any patient before thyroid surgery. Study-level points and caveats: Relative to benign nodules, malignant thyroid tumors were reportedly characterized by significantly elevated TCR beta diversity in blood and tumor.

Per the authors' pipeline: A classifier for distant metastasis in papillary thyroid cancer was constructed using CDR3 differences observed across clinicopathological groups. From the PCR reads, TCRdb re-called clones with MiXCR. What appears here as the V and J calls and clone size reflects TCRdb's work, not the paper's. The sample holds more than 15,000 clones; around a quarter are singletons and the top ten take approximately 6.3%. The specimen sequenced was blood. This TCR came from a female donor with papillary thyroid cancer or a benign thyroid nodule (not recorded which). Some clones in this sample may be carry-over from other donors' samples. The chain uses TRBV5-1 and TRBJ2-2, with 7 bases that match TRBD1. In nucleotides, the CDR3 is TGCGCCAGCAGCCCCCGACAGGGGAACACCGGGGAGCTGTTTTTT. Translated, it gives CASSPRQGNTGELFF. Full variable domain (outside the CDR3, taken from reference TRBV5-1 and TRBJ2-2): KAGVTQTPRYLIKTRGQQVTLSCSPISGHRSVSWYQQTPGQGLQFLFEYFSETQRNKGNFPGRFSGRQFSNSRSEMNVSTLELGDSALYLCASSPRQGNTGELFFGEGSRLTVL.